These 23 T cell receptor beta chains came from one sample sequenced in a study of early T cells in non-severe SARS-CoV-2 infection. TCRdb reanalysed the 5' RACE reads using MiXCR and keeps one entry per CDR3 protein. The table shows 50,000 to 60,000 distinct CDR3 sequences, with roughly 8.4% occurring only once. Input material: whole blood. Every receptor here comes from an adult who was a healthcare worker with PCR-confirmed SARS-CoV-2 infection or an uninfected control (not recorded which).

The chain combines TRBV15 with TRBJ2-7, with D perhaps given as TRBD1 or TRBD2 (5 bases each). The V gene's germline CDR1 is LNHNV and CDR2 YYDKDF (reference sequence). V lost 4 bases to trimming and J lost 6 bases, with 13 bases between them. The CDR3 consists of 13 residues. The CDR3 region is CATSTGDGFEQYF. The CDR3, as DNA: TGTGCCACCAGCACCGGGGACGGGTTCGAGCAGTACTTC.

The rearrangement joins TRBV29-1 to TRBJ2-3, with 14 bases aligning to TRBD2. Germline CDR1 is SQVTM and CDR2 is ANQGSEA. The CDR3 runs to 16 residues. J was trimmed by 3 bases and V by 7 bases; bases with no gene match: 9. Here the CDR3 reads CSAGTSGRPGTDTQYF. The DNA of the CDR3 is TGCAGCGCCGGGACTAGCGGGAGACCGGGGACAGATACGCAGTATTTT.

This clonotype has more than one count but fewer than ten. The V and J genes are TRBV9 and TRBJ1-1, with 7 bases lining up with TRBD1. This CDR3 has 15 amino acids. The V gene end was trimmed by 4 bases and the J gene end by 0 bases; junction bases not matched to a gene: 6. Germline-derived CDR1 and CDR2 are SGDLS and YYNGEE. The CDR3 DNA is TGTGCCAGCAGCTCCGACAGGGAAATGAACACTGAAGCTTTCTTT. This encodes CASSSDREMNTEAFF.

In its sample, this clonotype was seen many times. The rearrangement links TRBV18 to TRBJ1-5; a weak D match, TRBD1 (5 bases). The CDR3 sequence is 15 residues long. CDR1 KGHSH and CDR2 LQKENI come from the germline V gene. The V end was cut by 2 bases, the J end by 4 bases, with 12 bases between. Written as DNA, the CDR3 is TGTGCCAGCTCACCATCTGGGGCGGTAAATCAGCCCCAGCATTTT. It specifies CASSPSGAVNQPQHF.

The chain carries TRBV20-1 and TRBJ2-1; 11 bases line up with TRBD1. V lost 6 bases and J lost 8; bases outside the gene matches: 12. Germline V lookup: CDR1 DFQATT, CDR2 SNEGSKA (reference sequence). The CDR3 is 15 amino acids. CDR3 sequence reads: CSAEQDRGPRDEQFF. The CDR3 DNA is TGCAGTGCCGAGCAGGACAGGGGGCCGAGAGATGAGCAGTTCTTC.

This clonotype was recorded a few times. The chain links TRBV7-2 to TRBJ2-3, with D unresolved. V dropped 5 bases and J dropped 6 bases, with 12 bases sitting between them. This CDR3 has 13 residues. In germline, CDR1 is SGHTA, CDR2 FQGNSA. The CDR3 reads CASSPFRADTQYF. The CDR3 DNA follows: TGTGCCAGCAGCCCCTTCCGAGCTGATACGCAGTATTTT.

The chain employs TRBV21-1 and TRBJ2-7; the table's D call of TRBD2 was not tested on the DNA. TRBV21-1 is designated a pseudogene. This CDR3 is 15 amino acids long. Here the CDR3 reads CATGTSGTSSYEQYF. Written as DNA, the CDR3 is TGTGCCACCGGGACTAGCGGTACGAGCTCCTACGAGCAGTACTTC.

The rearrangement links TRBV4-2 to TRBJ2-1, with 11 bases matching TRBD2. The CDR3 has 18 residues. The J segment lost 7 bases and the V segment lost 0 bases, leaving 11 bases of the junction unmatched. CDR1 is LGHNA, CDR2 YNFKEQ, per germline. The CDR3 nucleotides are TGTGCCAGCAGCCAAGACCTCGGTCTAGCGGGAGGCCGGAATGAGCAGTTCTTC. This sequence encodes CASSQDLGLAGGRNEQFF.

This clonotype showed up many times. This chain links TRBV29-1 with TRBJ2-1; D is perhaps TRBD2 (6 bases). The CDR3 consists of 13 residues. The V gene lost 0 bases and the J gene lost 6 bases, with 9 bases spanning the gap. Germline lookup yields CDR1 SQVTM and CDR2 ANQGSEA. In DNA form, the CDR3 reads TGCAGCGTTGAAGATCACGGGGGCAATGAGCAGTTCTTC. It codes for CSVEDHGGNEQFF.

In its sample, this clonotype was seen many times. J is TRBJ2-3 and V is TRBV29-1, with TRBD2 matching over 10 bases. V trimming: 7 bases; J trimming: 1 base; junction bases outside the gene matches: 8. The germline CDR1 and CDR2 sequences are SQVTM and ANQGSEA. The CDR3 sequence is 15 residues long. CDR3: CSARGAGGRTDTQYF. The DNA for the CDR3 is TGCAGCGCCAGGGGAGCGGGAGGGCGCACAGATACGCAGTATTTT.

V gene TRBV7-8 combines with J gene TRBJ2-7; D is perhaps TRBD2 (5 bases). The CDR3 is 15 amino acids. The V end was cut by 1 base, the J end by 4 bases, with 14 bases between. CDR1 is SGHVS, CDR2 FQNEAQ, per germline. For the CDR3, the DNA is TGTGCCAGCAGCTTAGAGGTAGCGAAACGGTACGAGCAGTACTTC. Encoded protein: CASSLEVAKRYEQYF. The whole variable domain, remainder taken from reference TRBV7-8 and TRBJ2-7, is GAGVSQSPRYKVAKRGQDVALRCDPISGHVSLFWYQQALGQGPEFLTYFQNEAQLDKSGLPSDRFFAERPEGSVSTLKIQRTQQEDSAVYLCASSLEVAKRYEQYFGPGTRLTVT.

This chain links TRBV6-5 with TRBJ2-2, with 11 nucleotides matching TRBD1. The junction had 13 bases not matched to a gene; V was cut back by 7 bases and J by 6 bases. This CDR3 is 17 amino acids long. Per the germline V gene, CDR1 is MNHEY and CDR2 is SVGAGI. CDR3 nucleotide sequence: TGTGCCAGCACCCGGACAGGGGGCCCTAGTAGAGCCGGGGAGCTGTTTTTT. This encodes CASTRTGGPSRAGELFF.

The V gene is TRBV5-1, the J gene TRBJ2-5; D perhaps matches TRBD1 (6 bases). From germline, CDR1 is SGHRS and CDR2 YFSETQ. The CDR3 runs 12 residues. V lost 9 bases to trimming and J lost 4 bases, with 13 bases between them. CDR3 protein: CATNRVGETQYF. The CDR3 coding sequence is TGCGCCACCAACAGGGTTGGAGAGACCCAGTACTTC.

This clonotype occurred many times. The chain uses TRBV20-1 and TRBJ1-6; D not certain. V lost 6 bases, J lost 4 bases, and 19 bases lay in between. Looked up from germline, CDR1 is DFQATT and CDR2 is SNEGSKA (reference sequence). This CDR3 region has 16 residues. The CDR3 loop reads CSANPASLGYNSPLHF. The CDR3 DNA reads TGCAGTGCCAACCCGGCCTCACTCGGTTATAATTCACCCCTCCACTTT.

This clonotype showed up many times. This chain connects TRBV7-2 to TRBJ2-7; D gene unclear. The CDR3 loop spans 11 amino acids. Germline CDR1 and CDR2: SGHTA and FQGNSA. The germline V and J ends were trimmed by 4 bases and 6 bases, with 7 bases remaining between them. The CDR3 here is CASSSRFEQYF. In DNA form, the CDR3 reads TGTGCCAGCAGCTCCCGGTTCGAGCAGTACTTC.

This clonotype was seen a handful of times. The chain couples TRBV19 to TRBJ2-2; the D is unclear. Trimming shortened V by 8 bases and J by 6 bases, and 22 bases separated the two germline ends. CDR3 length equals 16 residues. The germline V gene encodes CDR1 LNHDA and CDR2 SQIVND (reference sequence). The CDR3 region has the DNA TGTGCCAGTGCAACTCAAGCCGGTTGGGTGCCCGGGGAGCTGTTTTTT. This codes for CASATQAGWVPGELFF.

This clonotype has ten or more counts. The V and J genes are TRBV7-2 and TRBJ2-5; no firm D call. V was cut by 5 bases and J by 5 bases, with 12 bases left in between. This CDR3 is 13 amino acids long. CDR1 and CDR2 (germline): SGHTA, FQGNSA. In DNA, the CDR3 is TGTGCCAGCAGCCCGAGTGGGATCGAGACCCAGTACTTC. Translated: CASSPSGIETQYF.

This rearrangement joins TRBV27 to TRBJ2-5; 9 nucleotides match TRBD1. J was trimmed by 1 base and V by 3 bases; bases with no gene match: 3. Per the germline V gene, CDR1 is MNHEY and CDR2 is SMNVEV (reference sequence). This CDR3 is 15 amino acids long. The CDR3 nucleotides are TGTGCCAGCAGTTTCCGGGACAGGGCCCAAGAGACCCAGTACTTC. Its translation is CASSFRDRAQETQYF.

Only a few counts were recorded for this clonotype. The chain couples TRBV2 to TRBJ1-2; 9 positions match TRBD1. From germline, CDR1 is SNHLY and CDR2 FYNNEI. The junction had 6 bases not matched to a gene; V was cut back by 9 bases and J by 7 bases. The CDR3 totals 12 residues. CDR3 in DNA: TGTGCCAGTAATACAGGGGGCAGTGGCTACACCTTC. As protein: CASNTGGSGYTF.

The rearrangement joins TRBV29-1 to TRBJ2-5; TRBD2 agrees at 11 bases. The V and J ends lost 6 bases and 7 bases, in that order; junction bases with no gene match: 7. The germline V gene encodes CDR1 SQVTM and CDR2 ANQGSEA. The CDR3 is 13 amino acids. The CDR3 nucleotides are TGCAGCGTGACTAGCGGGAATCAGGGGACCCAGTACTTC. It is translated as CSVTSGNQGTQYF. Full variable domain (outside the CDR3, taken from reference TRBV29-1 and TRBJ2-5): SAVISQKPSRDICQRGTSLTIQCQVDSQVTMMFWYRQQPGQSLTLIATANQGSEATYESGFVIDKFPISRPNLTFSTLTVSNMSPEDSSIYLCSVTSGNQGTQYFGPGTRLLVL.

This clonotype was found many times. This rearrangement joins TRBV7-9 to TRBJ1-2; 7 bases fit TRBD1. Germline values: CDR1 SEHNR, CDR2 FQNEAQ (reference sequence). Germline trimming cut 5 bases from V and 3 bases from J; bases unmatched to any gene: 6. There are 14 residues in the CDR3. CDR3 DNA sequence: TGTGCCAGCAGCCCGACAGGGATTGACTATGGCTACACCTTC. It encodes CASSPTGIDYGYTF.

There are a few counts of this clonotype. The chain carries TRBV2 and TRBJ2-7, with 9 bases that match TRBD2. The CDR3 has 14 amino acids. V dropped 6 bases and J dropped 2; count of bases not matched to a gene: 5. CDR1 is SNHLY and CDR2 is FYNNEI in the germline V gene. CDR3 DNA sequence: TGTGCCAGCAGACGACTAGCGGAAACCTACGAGCAGTACTTC. Translated, it gives CASRRLAETYEQYF.

This clonotype showed up just a few times. The V call is TRBV28, the J call TRBJ2-5; 8 bases align to TRBD1. The CDR3 has 15 amino acids. The ends lost 4 bases at V and 7 bases at J; junction bases unmatched: 11. Germline V gives CDR1 MDHEN, CDR2 SYDVKM. The CDR3, as DNA: TGTGCCAGCAGTTCCACCGCAGGGGGCCCAGGGACCCAGTACTTC. This sequence encodes CASSSTAGGPGTQYF.